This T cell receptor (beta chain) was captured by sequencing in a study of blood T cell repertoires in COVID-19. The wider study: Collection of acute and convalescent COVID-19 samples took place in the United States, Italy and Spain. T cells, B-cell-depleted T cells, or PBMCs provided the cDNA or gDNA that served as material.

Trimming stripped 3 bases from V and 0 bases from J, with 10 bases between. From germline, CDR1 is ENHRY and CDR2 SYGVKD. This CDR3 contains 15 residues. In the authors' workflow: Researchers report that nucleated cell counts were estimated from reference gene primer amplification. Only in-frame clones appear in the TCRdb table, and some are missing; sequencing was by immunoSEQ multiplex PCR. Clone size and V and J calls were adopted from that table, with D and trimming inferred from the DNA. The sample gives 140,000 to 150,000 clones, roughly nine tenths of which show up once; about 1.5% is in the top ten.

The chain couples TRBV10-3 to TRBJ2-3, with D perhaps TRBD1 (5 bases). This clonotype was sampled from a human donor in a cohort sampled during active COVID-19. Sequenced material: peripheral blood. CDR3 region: CAISDRQTSTDTQYF. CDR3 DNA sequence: TGTGCCATCAGTGACCGACAGACTAGCACAGATACGCAGTATTTT.